This T cell receptor (beta chain) was recovered during a study of T cell responses to AZD1222 COVID-19 vaccine. Broader study findings: White British donors predominated, females outnumbered males, and clonal diversity was possibly underestimated.

Germline V lookup: CDR1 MGHDK, CDR2 SYGVNS. The ends were cut back, 6 bases at V and 2 bases at J, with 14 bases in the middle. This CDR3 region has 14 residues. Generated by immunoSEQ multiplex PCR, the TCRdb table keeps only in-frame clones and is missing some. Of about 150,000 clones in the sample, about 91% were seen once. Regarding this clone: Its antigen is undetermined.

V is TRBV25-1 and J is TRBJ2-7; D perhaps matches TRBD2 (6 bases). The TCR originated in an adult who received the AZD1222 COVID-19 vaccine. Source: peripheral blood, taken 28 days after the second AZD1222 dose. The CDR3 nucleotides are TGTGCCAGCAGCCTTAGCGGAGTCGCCTACGAGCAGTACTTC. This encodes CASSLSGVAYEQYF.